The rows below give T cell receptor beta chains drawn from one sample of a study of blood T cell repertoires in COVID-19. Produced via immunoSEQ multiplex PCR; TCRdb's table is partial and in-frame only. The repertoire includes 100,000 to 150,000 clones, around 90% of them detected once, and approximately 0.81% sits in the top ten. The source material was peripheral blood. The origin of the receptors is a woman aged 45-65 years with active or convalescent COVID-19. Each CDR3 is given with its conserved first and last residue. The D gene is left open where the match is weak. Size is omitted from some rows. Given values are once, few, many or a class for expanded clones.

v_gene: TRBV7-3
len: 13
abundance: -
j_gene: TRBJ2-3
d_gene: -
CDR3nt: TGTGCCAGCAGCCCCGGACTTGGGGATACGCAGTATTTT
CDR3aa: CASSPGLGDTQYF

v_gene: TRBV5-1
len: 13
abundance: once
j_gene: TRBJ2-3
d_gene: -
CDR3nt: TGCGCCAGCAGCGTCGGGAGTTCAGATACGCAGTATTTT
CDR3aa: CASSVGSSDTQYF

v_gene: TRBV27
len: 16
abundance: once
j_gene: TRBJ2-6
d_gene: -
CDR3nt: TGTGCCAGCAGCAAAATACAGGGTCATGGGGCCAACGTCCTGACTTTC
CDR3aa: CASSKIQGHGANVLTF

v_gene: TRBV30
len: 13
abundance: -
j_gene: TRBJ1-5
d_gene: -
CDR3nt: TGTGCCTGGAGTGTAGACGGAGGTCAGCCCCAGCATTTT
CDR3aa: CAWSVDGGQPQHF

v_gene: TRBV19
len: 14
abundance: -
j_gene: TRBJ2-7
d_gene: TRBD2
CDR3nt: TGTGCCAGTAGTCTTCAGCGGGGAAACTACGAGCAGTACTTC
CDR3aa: CASSLQRGNYEQYF

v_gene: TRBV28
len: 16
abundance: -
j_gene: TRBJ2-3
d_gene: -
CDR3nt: TGTGCCAGCAGTCCCCAAGCAGCGGGCGGGTTAGATACGCAGTATTTT
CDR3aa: CASSPQAAGGLDTQYF

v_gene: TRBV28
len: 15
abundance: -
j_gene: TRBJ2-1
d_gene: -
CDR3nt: TGTGCCAGCAGTAAAAGGGGGTTCTCCTACAATGAGCAGTTCTTC
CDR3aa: CASSKRGFSYNEQFF

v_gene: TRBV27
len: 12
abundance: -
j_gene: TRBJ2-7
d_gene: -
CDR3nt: TGTGCCAGTGGGACATTGGGTTCCGAGCAGTACTTC
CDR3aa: CASGTLGSEQYF

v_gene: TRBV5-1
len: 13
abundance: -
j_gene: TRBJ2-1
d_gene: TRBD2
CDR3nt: TGCGCCAGCAGCTTGACTAGCGGTGGTGAGCAGTTCTTC
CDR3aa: CASSLTSGGEQFF

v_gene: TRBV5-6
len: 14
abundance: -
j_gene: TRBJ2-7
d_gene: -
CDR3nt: TGTGCCAGCAGCAAGACCGGGATAGCCTACGAGCAGTACTTC
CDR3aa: CASSKTGIAYEQYF

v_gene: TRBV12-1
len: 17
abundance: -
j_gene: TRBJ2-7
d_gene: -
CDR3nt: TGTGCCAGCAGCTCGACAGGGGGCATTAGCGGGAGGTACGAGCAGTACTTC
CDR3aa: CASSSTGGISGRYEQYF

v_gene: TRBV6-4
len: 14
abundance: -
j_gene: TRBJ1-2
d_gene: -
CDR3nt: TGTGCCAGCAGTGACTCGGCAGGGGCCTATGGCTACACCTTC
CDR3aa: CASSDSAGAYGYTF

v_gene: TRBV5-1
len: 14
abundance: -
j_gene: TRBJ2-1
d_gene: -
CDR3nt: TGCGCCAGCAGCTTGGCAGGGCTGAACAATGAGCAGTTCTTC
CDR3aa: CASSLAGLNNEQFF

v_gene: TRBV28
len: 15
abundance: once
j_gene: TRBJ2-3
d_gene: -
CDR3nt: TGTGCCACCCGAAAGGGATACAGGGTTGCGGATACGCAGTATTTT
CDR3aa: CATRKGYRVADTQYF

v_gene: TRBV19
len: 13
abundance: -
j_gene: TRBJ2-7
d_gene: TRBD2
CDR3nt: TGTGCCAGTAGTCCGGCGGGAGGGTACGAGCAGTACTTC
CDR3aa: CASSPAGGYEQYF

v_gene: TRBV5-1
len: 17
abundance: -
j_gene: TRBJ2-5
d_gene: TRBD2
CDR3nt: TGCGCCAGCAGCTCAGGACTAGCGGGTCTACGGCAAGAGACCCAGTACTTC
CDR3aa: CASSSGLAGLRQETQYF

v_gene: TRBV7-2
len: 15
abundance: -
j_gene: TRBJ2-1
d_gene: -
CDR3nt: TGTGCCAGCAGCCCCGGGGGAACTGGATACAATGAGCAGTTCTTC
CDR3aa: CASSPGGTGYNEQFF

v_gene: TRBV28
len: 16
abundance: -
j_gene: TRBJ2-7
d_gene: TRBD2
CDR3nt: TGTGCCAGCAGTTTAAAAATCTCCAGCGGGGGTAGAGAGCAGTACTTC
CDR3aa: CASSLKISSGGREQYF

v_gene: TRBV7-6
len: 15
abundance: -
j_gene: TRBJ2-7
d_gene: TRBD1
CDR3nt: TGTGCCAGCAGCCCCAAATTGGGGACAGGCTACGAGCAGTACTTC
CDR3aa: CASSPKLGTGYEQYF

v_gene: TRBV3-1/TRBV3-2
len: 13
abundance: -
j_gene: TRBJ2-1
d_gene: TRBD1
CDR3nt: TGTGCCAGCAGCCTCGGACAGGGCCATGAGCAGTTCTTC
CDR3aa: CASSLGQGHEQFF

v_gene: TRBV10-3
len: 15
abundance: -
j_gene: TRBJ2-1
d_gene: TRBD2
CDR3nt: TGTGCCATCAGTGAGTCGGGGACTAGCCACAATGAGCAGTTCTTC
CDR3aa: CAISESGTSHNEQFF

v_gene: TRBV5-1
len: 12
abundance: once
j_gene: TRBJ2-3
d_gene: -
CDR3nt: TGCGCCAGCAGCTTGGGGGCGGATACGCAGTATTTT
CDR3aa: CASSLGADTQYF